The TCR beta chain described here comes from a study of shared clonotypes between healthy human individuals. Produced via immunoSEQ multiplex PCR; TCRdb's table is partial and in-frame only. The sample has about 1.5 million clones; around 98% are singletons. CDR3 size: 14 residues. V was clipped by 0 bases and J by 5 bases, with 11 bases between them. Germline assignment: CDR1 SGHRS and CDR2 YFSETQ. This clone was recorded only once. The receptor was derived from a man aged 30 to 45 in good health. Sequencing was done on a sample of naive CD4+ T cells sorted from blood. Subset defined: CD45RA+ positively selected. This rearrangement joins TRBV5-1 to TRBJ2-5; no definite D call. The CDR3 DNA reads TGCGCCAGCAGCTTGGCCGTTGTAGGGGAGACCCAGTACTTC. It yields the protein CASSLAVVGETQYF.